Below, 27 T cell receptor beta chains from the same sample are listed, as sequenced in a study of a mutant IDH1 vaccine in newly diagnosed glioma. As to time point: week 11, during vaccination. A single vaccine dose contained 300 ug of mutant IDH1 20-mer peptide, and topical imiquimod was used with it. These receptors' antigens are unknown. Generated by immunoSEQ multiplex PCR, the TCRdb table keeps only in-frame clones and is missing some. The profile shows under 150,000 clones, under 90% of them singletons. The starting material was PBMCs, obtained from a glioma patient whose treatment included an IDH1 peptide vaccine. Receptors were obtained from a woman between 45 and 65 years old with glioma.

The J gene is TRBJ2-7, the V gene TRBV15; 12 nucleotides line up with TRBD2. V lost 0 bases and J lost 6; bases outside the gene matches: 15. The CDR3 spans 19 residues. The germline CDR1 and CDR2 sequences are LNHNV and YYDKDF (reference sequence). The CDR3 DNA sequence: TGTGCCACCAGCAGAGATCTAAGGACTAGCGGGATGAGGTCCGGCGAGCAGTACTTC. Translation: CATSRDLRTSGMRSGEQYF. Variable domain in full (rest from reference TRBV15 and TRBJ2-7): DAMVIQNPRYQVTQFGKPVTLSCSQTLNHNVMYWYQQKSSQAPKLLFHYYDKDFNNEADTPDNFQSRRPNTSFCFLDIRSPGLGDTAMYLCATSRDLRTSGMRSGEQYFGPGTRLTVT.

This clone showed up just once. V gene TRBV23-1 combines with J gene TRBJ2-1; D remains ambiguous. TRBV23-1 falls under the ORF class, with uncertain function. There are 15 residues in the CDR3. V was clipped by 5 bases and J by 4 bases, with 15 bases between them. CDR3: CASSFSVAKYNEQFF. CDR3 DNA: TGCGCCAGCAGTTTCAGTGTCGCGAAGTACAATGAGCAGTTCTTC.

J is TRBJ2-5 and V is TRBV11-2; 14 bases fit TRBD2. The CDR3 consists of 17 residues. Germline V gene data show CDR1 as SGHAT and CDR2 as FQNNGV. The V gene end was trimmed by 5 bases and the J gene end by 5 bases; junction bases not matched to a gene: 10. CDR3 nucleotides: TGTGCCAGCAGCCCTGGACTAGCGGGAGGCTTCCCGGAGACCCAGTACTTC. This codes for CASSPGLAGGFPETQYF. Supplemented by reference TRBV11-2 and TRBJ2-5, the full variable domain reads EAGVAQSPRYKIIEKRQSVAFWCNPISGHATLYWYQQILGQGPKLLIQFQNNGVVDDSQLPKDRFSAERLKGVDSTLKIQPAKLEDSAVYLCASSPGLAGGFPETQYFGPGTRLLVL.

The chain is built from TRBV28 and TRBJ2-2; 11 nucleotides agree with TRBD2. The CDR3 length is 17 residues. Germline V lookup: CDR1 MDHEN, CDR2 SYDVKM. The V segment lost 4 bases and the J segment 4 bases; nucleotides outside the gene matches: 8. CDR3 DNA sequence: TGTGCCAGCAGTTCCAATAGCGGGAGGGCCGGCACCGGGGAGCTGTTTTTT. Translated, it gives CASSSNSGRAGTGELFF.

The rearrangement joins TRBV18 to TRBJ2-5; TRBD1 is a possible D gene (5 bases). Germline loops: CDR1 KGHSH, CDR2 LQKENI. Trimming took 3 bases from V and 0 from J, leaving 11 bases between them. The CDR3 runs 15 residues. Written as DNA, the CDR3 is TGTGCCAGCTCACCCCAGGGATGGTACCAAGAGACCCAGTACTTC. It yields the protein CASSPQGWYQETQYF.

The gene calls are TRBV9 and TRBJ2-7, with D perhaps matching TRBD2 (5 bases). From germline, CDR1 is SGDLS and CDR2 YYNGEE. V gave up 0 bases and J gave up 2 bases, with 9 bases separating them. There are 14 residues in the CDR3. CDR3 nucleotides: TGTGCCAGCAGCGTAGGAGGGCAAACCTACGAGCAGTACTTC. It translates to CASSVGGQTYEQYF. Drawing the rest from reference TRBV9 and TRBJ2-7, the complete variable domain is DSGVTQTPKHLITATGQRVTLRCSPRSGDLSVYWYQQSLDQGLQFLIQYYNGEERAKGNILERFSAQQFPDLHSELNLSSLELGDSALYFCASSVGGQTYEQYFGPGTRLTVT.

The chain combines TRBV5-6 with TRBJ2-7; D not certain. V was trimmed by 2 bases and J by 0 bases, leaving 12 bases between them. CDR1 is SGHDT, CDR2 YYEEEE, per germline. There are 15 residues in the CDR3. The CDR3 protein is CASSFPQLASYEQYF. CDR3 DNA: TGTGCCAGCAGCTTCCCTCAGTTAGCCTCCTACGAGCAGTACTTC.

The chain combines TRBV19 with TRBJ1-4; 10 bases map to TRBD1. Germline V CDR1 and CDR2: LNHDA, SQIVND (reference sequence). V lost 5 bases, J lost 7 bases, and 4 bases stayed unmatched. There are 14 residues in the CDR3. The CDR3 nucleotides read TGTGCCAGTAGTCCGGGACAGGGGCGTGAAAAACTGTTTTTT. This sequence encodes CASSPGQGREKLFF.

The chain's CDR3 is CASSLGQGVWAQETQYF. In DNA form, the CDR3 reads TGTGCCAGCAGCTTAGGCCAGGGGGTGTGGGCCCAAGAGACCCAGTACTTC. The V and J genes are TRBV7-6 and TRBJ2-5; 7 bases match TRBD1. After removal of 1 base from V and 1 base from J, the junction contained 9 bases not matched to a gene. Germline CDR1 and CDR2: SGHVS and FNYEAQ. CDR3 length: 17 amino acids.

V and J are TRBV19 and TRBJ2-1; TRBD1 aligns across 10 bases. This CDR3 comprises 16 residues. Germline V gene sequence: CDR1 LNHDA, CDR2 SQIVND (reference sequence). V was clipped by 5 bases and J by 4 bases; unmatched bases: 8. The CDR3 spells CASSGRQGAVYNEQFF. The CDR3 nucleotides are TGTGCCAGTAGTGGGAGACAGGGGGCCGTATACAATGAGCAGTTCTTC.

The chain is built from TRBV5-1 and TRBJ1-4; D gene uncertain. V was pared by 0 bases and J by 8 bases, with 14 bases between. The length of the CDR3 is 15 residues. Germline lookup yields CDR1 SGHRS and CDR2 YFSETQ. The CDR3 sequence is CASSLAGSLGEKLFF. The CDR3, as DNA: TGCGCCAGCAGCTTGGCCGGGAGCCTTGGAGAAAAACTGTTTTTT.

The V call is TRBV27, the J call TRBJ2-1; no clear D gene. Trimming stripped 5 bases from V and 5 bases from J, with 7 bases between. The CDR3 is 12 residues long. The germline CDR1 and CDR2 sequences are MNHEY and SMNVEV (reference sequence). The CDR3 spells CASSPTHNEQFF. DNA of the CDR3: TGTGCCAGCAGTCCGACCCACAATGAGCAGTTCTTC.

The CDR3 sequence: CAVNRGSVIQYF. The CDR3 region has the DNA TGTGCCGTAAACCGAGGGAGTGTCATTCAGTACTTC. V gene TRBV9 combines with J gene TRBJ2-4; TRBD2 is a possible D gene (5 bases). The germline V gene encodes CDR1 SGDLS and CDR2 YYNGEE. The ends were cut back, 10 bases at V and 9 bases at J, with 17 bases in the middle. This CDR3 comprises 12 residues.

The V gene is TRBV27, the J gene TRBJ1-4, with unresolved D. V shed 2 bases and J shed 8 bases, with 12 bases lying between them. Germline V lookup: CDR1 MNHEY, CDR2 SMNVEV (reference sequence). This CDR3 is built from 14 residues. CDR3: CASSLRREGEKLFF. The CDR3 bases are TGTGCCAGCAGTTTAAGGAGGGAGGGAGAAAAACTGTTTTTT. Based on the CDR3 plus reference TRBV27 and TRBJ1-4, the full variable domain is EAQVTQNPRYLITVTGKKLTVTCSQNMNHEYMSWYRQDPGLGLRQIYYSMNVEVTDKGDVPEGYKVSRKEKRNFPLILESPSPNQTSLYFCASSLRREGEKLFFGSGTQLSVL.

The chain uses TRBV6-1 and TRBJ1-5; 8 nucleotides align to TRBD1. The CDR3 consists of 15 residues. Looked up from germline, CDR1 is MNHNS and CDR2 is SASEGT. Germline trimming cut 3 bases from V and 1 base from J; bases unmatched to any gene: 2. CDR3 protein: CASSDQGASNQPQHF. CDR3 sequence (DNA): TGTGCCAGCAGTGACCAGGGGGCGAGCAATCAGCCCCAGCATTTT.

The J gene is TRBJ2-5, the V gene TRBV10-3; D might be TRBD1 (6 bases). V dropped 10 bases and J dropped 1 base, with 13 bases sitting between them. The CDR3 is 13 residues long. Germline V gene data show CDR1 as ENHRY and CDR2 as SYGVKD. CDR3: CATIGGSQETQYF. CDR3 in DNA: TGTGCCACCATAGGGGGATCCCAAGAGACCCAGTACTTC.

J is TRBJ2-7 and V is TRBV19, with D perhaps TRBD1 or TRBD2 (6 bases each). Trimming left V 3 bases short and J 3 bases short, with 18 bases between. Per germline, CDR1 LNHDA and CDR2 SQIVND (reference sequence). CDR3 length equals 16 residues. Here the CDR3 reads CASSISGARGDYEQYF. CDR3 bases: TGTGCCAGTAGTATCTCGGGGGCTCGAGGTGACTACGAGCAGTACTTC.

V is TRBV21-1 and J is TRBJ2-7. TRBV21-1 is a pseudogene segment. This CDR3 has 14 amino acids. DNA for the CDR3: TGTGCCAGTTTAATGGGGGACGCAACCTACGAGCAGTACTTC. This sequence encodes CASLMGDATYEQYF.

V is TRBV2 and J is TRBJ2-5, with 11 positions matching TRBD2. The CDR3 runs 15 residues. Trimming cost V 6 bases and J 1 base; bases outside gene matches: 4. Germline V lookup: CDR1 SNHLY, CDR2 FYNNEI. CDR3: CASRGTSGSQETQYF. In DNA form, the CDR3 reads TGTGCCAGCAGGGGGACTAGCGGAAGCCAAGAGACCCAGTACTTC.

This sequence joins TRBV30 and TRBJ2-7; 11 bases line up with TRBD1. Trimming cost V 5 bases and J 0 bases; bases outside gene matches: 0. Per the germline V gene, CDR1 is GTSNPN and CDR2 is SVGIG (reference sequence). The CDR3 sequence is 13 residues long. CDR3 amino acids: CAWGTGGSYEQYF. CDR3 sequence (DNA): TGTGCCTGGGGGACAGGGGGCTCCTACGAGCAGTACTTC.

This chain connects TRBV12-2 to TRBJ2-7; the table's D gene call, TRBD2, was not cross checked with the DNA. TRBV12-2 has pseudogene status. This CDR3 has 14 residues. The CDR3 coding sequence is TGTGCAAGTCGCTTAAGCGGCGGGATCTTCGAGCAGTACTTC. Its translation: CASRLSGGIFEQYF.

DNA for the CDR3: TGCGCCAGCAGCTTCACACCGGGACGCGGCTCTGGAAACACCATATATTTT. This gives the protein CASSFTPGRGSGNTIYF. The chain recombines TRBV5-1 with TRBJ1-3, with D possibly being TRBD1 (5 bases). The germline gives CDR1 SGHRS, CDR2 YFSETQ. V was pared by 2 bases and J by 0 bases, with 15 bases between. The CDR3 extends over 17 amino acids.

About this clone: The sample holds other DNA sequences that translate to the same CDR3. The chain recombines TRBV7-2 with TRBJ2-7; perhaps D is TRBD1 or TRBD2 (5 bases each). The germline gives CDR1 SGHTA, CDR2 FQGNSA. V shed 3 bases and J shed 7 bases, with 25 bases lying between them. CDR3 length equals 17 residues. The CDR3 is CASSLTNTGTLWGEQYF. CDR3 bases: TGTGCCAGCAGCTTGACTAATACCGGGACCCTCTGGGGAGAGCAGTACTTC.

The chain recombines TRBV28 with TRBJ1-2; D not certain. V was cut by 6 bases and J by 6 bases, with 14 bases left in between. The germline CDR1 and CDR2 sequences are MDHEN and SYDVKM. CDR3 size: 13 residues. CDR3 region: CASSQLGRDGYTF. The CDR3 coding sequence is TGTGCCAGCAGCCAATTAGGACGGGATGGCTACACCTTC.

The chain joins TRBV12-5 to TRBJ1-5; a weak D match, TRBD1 (6 bases). The CDR3 sequence is 16 residues long. Germline V gene sequence: CDR1 LGHNT, CDR2 FRNRAP. The ends were cut back, 0 bases at V and 0 bases at J, with 9 bases in the middle. CDR3 coding DNA: TGTGCTAGTGGTTTGGTAGTGGGGGCTAGCAATCAGCCCCAGCATTTT. Protein sequence: CASGLVVGASNQPQHF.

This clone came up a few times. The chain uses TRBV6-1 and TRBJ2-2; 11 positions agree with TRBD1. The CDR3 runs to 15 residues. J was trimmed by 1 base and V by 7 bases; bases with no gene match: 2. CDR1 is MNHNS, CDR2 SASEGT, per germline. The CDR3 sequence is CASTGTGGNTGELFF. CDR3 nucleotide sequence: TGTGCCAGCACCGGGACAGGGGGGAACACCGGGGAGCTGTTTTTT.

The genes are TRBV18 and TRBJ1-1; D is perhaps TRBD1 (5 bases). This CDR3 contains 14 residues. Per the germline V gene, CDR1 is KGHSH and CDR2 is LQKENI. Trimming pared 0 bases from V and 5 bases from J, leaving 10 bases between. The CDR3 nucleotides read TGTGCCAGCTCACCACCCCCAGGGAAGACTGAAGCTTTCTTT. Translation gives CASSPPPGKTEAFF. The full variable domain, rest sourced from reference TRBV18 and TRBJ1-1, is NAGVMQNPRHLVRRRGQEARLRCSPMKGHSHVYWYRQLPEEGLKFMVYLQKENIIDESGMPKERFSAEFPKEGPSILRIQQVVRGDSAAYFCASSPPPGKTEAFFGQGTRLTVV.